This entry lists 14 T cell receptor beta chains sequenced from one sample in a study of T cell responses to AZD1222 COVID-19 vaccine. Measured with immunoSEQ multiplex PCR; TCRdb has only the in-frame clones, and not every one. In the table there are more than 70,000 clones, 75% to 95% of which are singletons. Specimen: peripheral blood, collected 28 days after the second AZD1222 dose. The receptor source for this set is an adult who received the AZD1222 COVID-19 vaccine.

This clone was detected only once. The chain uses TRBV9 and TRBJ1-2; 10 nucleotides align to TRBD1. The CDR3 consists of 15 residues. CDR1 SGDLS and CDR2 YYNGEE come from the germline V gene. V shed 0 bases and J 6 bases; nucleotides not matched to a gene: 5. The CDR3 here is CASSVGAGTGDGYTF. Written as DNA, the CDR3 is TGTGCCAGCAGCGTAGGGGCTGGGACAGGGGATGGCTACACCTTC. Variable domain in full (rest from reference TRBV9 and TRBJ1-2): DSGVTQTPKHLITATGQRVTLRCSPRSGDLSVYWYQQSLDQGLQFLIQYYNGEERAKGNILERFSAQQFPDLHSELNLSSLELGDSALYFCASSVGAGTGDGYTFGSGTRLTVV.

The chain carries TRBV14 and TRBJ2-1; the D gene is possibly TRBD2 (6 bases). V was trimmed by 6 bases and J by 0 bases, leaving 12 bases between them. Looked up from germline, CDR1 is SGHDN and CDR2 is FVKESK. The CDR3 has 15 residues. The chain's CDR3 is CASSRGGSSYNEQFF. CDR3 DNA sequence: TGTGCCAGCAGTAGAGGAGGGTCCTCCTACAATGAGCAGTTCTTC.

The CDR3 sequence: CAWSSGNTYEQYF. Written as DNA, the CDR3 is TGTGCCTGGAGTAGTGGGAACACCTACGAGCAGTACTTC. J is TRBJ2-7 and V is TRBV30; no firm D call. This CDR3 is built from 13 residues. V lost 2 bases, J lost 2 bases, and 10 bases lay in between. CDR1 GTSNPN and CDR2 SVGIG come from the germline V gene (reference sequence).

CDR3: CASSLMASGTGELFF. The CDR3 DNA sequence: TGTGCCAGCAGCTTAATGGCTAGCGGGACCGGGGAGCTGTTTTTT. The chain carries TRBV7-2 and TRBJ2-2, with TRBD2 matching 8 bases. Unmatched junction bases numbered 4, after V lost 2 bases and J lost 5 bases. The CDR3 is made up of 15 amino acids. Germline values: CDR1 SGHTA, CDR2 FQGNSA.

The chain has TRBV7-2 and TRBJ2-3, with 12 nucleotides matching TRBD2. Trimming cost V 0 bases and J 4 bases; bases outside gene matches: 5. The CDR3 runs to 17 residues. Germline-derived CDR1 and CDR2 are SGHTA and FQGNSA. CDR3 protein: CASSLAPSGRGADTQYF. DNA of the CDR3: TGTGCCAGCAGCTTAGCCCCTAGCGGGAGGGGGGCAGATACGCAGTATTTT.

The chain joins TRBV6-5 to TRBJ2-7, with TRBD2 identical over 11 bases. The CDR3 contains 14 residues. Germline trimming cut 6 bases from V and 3 bases from J; bases unmatched to any gene: 4. Germline CDR1 is MNHEY and CDR2 is SVGAGI. CDR3 protein: CASSRLAGLYEQYF. CDR3 bases: TGTGCCAGCAGCCGACTAGCGGGACTCTACGAGCAGTACTTC.

This rearrangement joins TRBV30 to TRBJ1-1; D perhaps matches TRBD1 (5 bases). Germline V gives CDR1 GTSNPN, CDR2 SVGIG (reference sequence). V lost 0 bases and J lost 3, with 17 bases in between. The CDR3 is 16 residues long. CDR3 sequence: CAWSVSGRVAYTEAFF. The CDR3 DNA sequence: TGTGCCTGGAGTGTTTCGGGCAGGGTCGCCTACACTGAAGCTTTCTTT.

This rearrangement joins TRBV25-1 to TRBJ2-2; 8 nucleotides match TRBD1. There are 13 residues in the CDR3. V gave up 4 bases and J gave up 7 bases; unmatched junction bases: 2. Germline V CDR1 and CDR2: MGHDK, SYGVNS. CDR3 loop: CASSVTGVGELFF. The CDR3 bases are TGTGCCAGCAGTGTGACAGGGGTCGGGGAGCTGTTTTTT.

The rearrangement links TRBV4-2 to TRBJ2-1; 7 bases are a match to TRBD1. CDR3 length: 15 residues. Germline V lookup: CDR1 LGHNA, CDR2 YNFKEQ. The ends lost 1 base at V and 7 bases at J; junction bases unmatched: 7. This chain's CDR3 is CASSQGQGESNEQFF. For the CDR3, the DNA is TGTGCCAGCAGCCAAGGACAGGGCGAGTCGAATGAGCAGTTCTTC.

This clone was found once. The chain links TRBV18 to TRBJ1-5, with D possibly matching TRBD1 (6 bases). The germline V and J ends were trimmed by 6 bases and 9 bases, with 18 bases remaining between them. CDR3 length equals 14 residues. Per germline, CDR1 KGHSH and CDR2 LQKENI. CDR3 nucleotides: TGTGCCAGCTCTGACCAGGGGACGGGGAGGCCCCAGCATTTT. Amino acids: CASSDQGTGRPQHF. Full variable domain (outside the CDR3, taken from reference TRBV18 and TRBJ1-5): NAGVMQNPRHLVRRRGQEARLRCSPMKGHSHVYWYRQLPEEGLKFMVYLQKENIIDESGMPKERFSAEFPKEGPSILRIQQVVRGDSAAYFCASSDQGTGRPQHFGDGTRLSIL.

The genes are TRBV28 and TRBJ2-5; either TRBD1 or TRBD2 may fit D (5 bases each). V was clipped by 5 bases and J by 3 bases, with 19 bases between them. Germline V gene data show CDR1 as MDHEN and CDR2 as SYDVKM. The CDR3 consists of 16 residues. For the CDR3, the DNA is TGTGCCAGCAGTCCCCTCCGGGGCAGGGTCGAAGAGACCCAGTACTTC. Amino acid sequence: CASSPLRGRVEETQYF.

The V call is TRBV2, the J call TRBJ2-7; either TRBD1 or TRBD2 may fit D (6 bases each). This CDR3 is built from 14 residues. Trimming left V 6 bases short and J 6 bases short, with 18 bases between. Germline V CDR1 and CDR2: SNHLY, FYNNEI. As DNA, the CDR3 is TGTGCCAGCAGCTGGTCAAGAGGAGGGGGCGAGCAGTACTTC. As protein: CASSWSRGGGEQYF.

This clone was recorded only once. The V gene is TRBV6-5, the J gene TRBJ1-1; no clear D gene. With 0 bases removed from V and 6 bases from J, the gap between germline ends came to 8 bases. Germline V gene lookup returns CDR1 MNHEY and CDR2 SVGAGI. The CDR3 has 13 residues. The CDR3 sequence is CASSYSGGAEAFF. The CDR3 DNA sequence: TGTGCCAGCAGTTACTCAGGTGGGGCTGAAGCTTTCTTT.

The genes are TRBV14 and TRBJ2-1; the match to TRBD2 covers 15 bases. This CDR3 has 18 residues. Unmatched junction bases numbered 9, after V lost 1 base and J lost 8 bases. The germline V gene encodes CDR1 SGHDN and CDR2 FVKESK. The CDR3 sequence: CASSQAREGLAGGHEQFF. Here the CDR3 DNA reads TGTGCCAGCAGCCAAGCGCGGGAGGGACTAGCGGGAGGTCATGAGCAGTTCTTC.